These T cell receptor beta chains were read from a single sample in a study of cytomegalovirus exposure and HLA in healthy donors. The table came from immunoSEQ multiplex PCR; TCRdb's copy has only in-frame clones and leaves some out. The sample carries under 200,000 clones, 75% recorded once. Sequenced input: PBMCs. The origin of the receptors is a man aged 18 to 35 in good health and CMV-seronegative. Both conserved end residues are part of each CDR3. D genes are given only for firm matches. Only some rows state a clone size, as once, few, many or a class for expanded clones.

abundance	d_gene	v_gene	j_gene	CDR3nt	CDR3aa
-	TRBD2	TRBV7-2	TRBJ2-3	TGTGCCAGATCTTCACGGGAGGCGAGCACAGATACGCAGTATTTT	CARSSREASTDTQYF
-	-	TRBV4-1	TRBJ2-1	TGCGCCAGCAGCCAAGAAGGGGGACAGCAGTTCTTC	CASSQEGGQQFF
-	TRBD1	TRBV27	TRBJ2-7	TGTGCCAGCGGGGCCGGGACAGGGGACTACGAGCAGTACTTC	CASGAGTGDYEQYF
-	TRBD2	TRBV15	TRBJ2-3	TGTGCCACCAGCAGAGATCCGGGACTAGCGGGAGTGAATACGCAGTATTTT	CATSRDPGLAGVNTQYF
-	TRBD2	TRBV4-1	TRBJ2-7	TGCGCCAGCAGCCAAGTTAAAGCGGGGATGAGCTCCTACGAGCAGTACTTC	CASSQVKAGMSSYEQYF
few	-	TRBV7-2	TRBJ2-5	TGTGCCAGCAGCTCCGGCGCCCTCGGGGGGCCGGAGACCCAGTACTTC	CASSSGALGGPETQYF
-	TRBD2	TRBV6-4	TRBJ2-4	TGTGCCAGCACTGGACTAGCGGGTGTAGCCAAAAACATTCAGTACTTC	CASTGLAGVAKNIQYF
-	-	TRBV13	TRBJ2-3	TGTGCCAGCTTCCAGTTTGGCGGAATCACAGATACGCAGTATTTT	CASFQFGGITDTQYF
once	-	TRBV27	TRBJ2-7	TGTGCCAGCGCTCCTCGAGGGGGAGAGGGCTACGAGCAGTACTTC	CASAPRGGEGYEQYF
-	-	TRBV28	TRBJ2-1	TGTGCCAGCAGTTCCCAATTACTAGCTTTCAATGAGCAGTTCTTC	CASSSQLLAFNEQFF
-	-	TRBV15	TRBJ2-5	TGTGCCACCAGCACTCGACAGCAAGAGACCCAGTACTTC	CATSTRQQETQYF
-	TRBD2	TRBV6-4	TRBJ2-1	TGTGCCAGCAGCCAAGGGGCTAGCGGATACAATGAGCAGTTCTTC	CASSQGASGYNEQFF
-	-	TRBV5-4	TRBJ1-1	TGTGCCAGCAGCAGACAGCTTGAGAACACTGAAGCTTTCTTT	CASSRQLENTEAFF
few	-	TRBV27	TRBJ1-1	TGTGCCAGCACCCCGGGTCATTCGAACACTGAAGCTTTCTTT	CASTPGHSNTEAFF
-	TRBD1	TRBV25-1	TRBJ1-1	TGTGCCAGCAGTGCTACCGGGACAGGGTTCGATGCTTTCTTT	CASSATGTGFDAFF
-	TRBD1	TRBV7-9	TRBJ1-4	TGTGCCAGCACCTCGACAGGGGTGGCTCATGAAAAACTGTTTTTT	CASTSTGVAHEKLFF
-	-	TRBV4-3	TRBJ1-1	TGCGCCAGCAGCCAAGAAGTCGAGGGTGGGGAAGCTTTCTTT	CASSQEVEGGEAFF
-	TRBD2	TRBV11-2	TRBJ2-3	TGTGCCAGCAGCTTATTAGTCGGCGGGAGGAAAGCAGATACGCAGTATTTT	CASSLLVGGRKADTQYF
-	-	TRBV6-5	TRBJ2-7	TGTGCCAGCAGTTACTCGAGTGAAAGGGGGTCCTACGAGCAGTACTTC	CASSYSSERGSYEQYF
-	TRBD2	TRBV5-1	TRBJ2-3	TGCGCCAGCAGCCTAGCGGGAGTAATCGGGGGGGATACGCAGTATTTT	CASSLAGVIGGDTQYF
-	TRBD1	TRBV2	TRBJ1-4	TGTGCCAGCAGCGTACAGGGGGTTAATGAAAAACTGTTTTTT	CASSVQGVNEKLFF